The 27 T cell receptor beta chains presented below share a single source sample, sequenced in a study of T cells in Graves' hyperthyroidism and ophthalmopathy. TCR beta CDR3 region amplification was performed from RNA transcripts. A first-round RT-PCR of the TCR CDR3 used the HTBI primer set. A single record per CDR3 protein comes from TCRdb applying MiXCR to the multiplex PCR reads. The table includes fewer than 650,000 distinct CDR3 sequences, about 15% detected once. The sample consisted of blood. The receptors originated from a woman aged 40 to 55 with Graves' ophthalmopathy.

This chain links TRBV19 with TRBJ1-3, with a weak D call TRBD1 (5 bases). V shed 8 bases and J shed 0 bases, with 14 bases lying between them. This CDR3 is built from 15 residues. Germline CDR1 is LNHDA and CDR2 is SQIVND (reference sequence). Here the CDR3 DNA reads TGTGCCAGTCGGGGGGACGTCTACTCTGGAAACACCATATATTTT. It yields the protein CASRGDVYSGNTIYF.

This clonotype occurred many times. The chain uses TRBV24-1 and TRBJ2-5; 9 bases map to TRBD2. The germline CDR1 and CDR2 sequences are KGHDR and SFDVKD. The CDR3 runs 15 residues. The J segment lost 4 bases and the V segment lost 4 bases, leaving 6 bases of the junction unmatched. Written as DNA, the CDR3 is TGTGCCACCAGTGACCCCGGACTAGCGCGAGAGACCCAGTACTTC. It yields the protein CATSDPGLARETQYF.

This clonotype was counted at least ten times. One end of the junction varies from germline; a read error may be responsible. The CDR3: CASSLVGTGLLRGDF. CDR3 bases: TGTGCCAGCAGCTTAGTAGGGACAGGGTTATTACGAGGAGACTTC. The V gene is TRBV7-9, the J gene TRBJ2-7; 9 bases match TRBD1. The germline V gene has CDR1 SEHNR and CDR2 FQNEAQ (reference sequence). CDR3 length: 15 residues.

This clonotype was observed many times. This rearrangement joins TRBV28 to TRBJ2-7; TRBD1 agrees at 8 bases. Germline assignment: CDR1 MDHEN and CDR2 SYDVKM. The CDR3 is 15 residues long. J lost 2 bases, V lost 3 bases, and 6 bases had no gene match. The CDR3 DNA is TGTGCCAGCAGTTTCCAAGGACAGGGAACCTACGAGCAGTACTTC. It encodes CASSFQGQGTYEQYF.

This clonotype was counted at least ten times. The chain employs TRBV29-1 and TRBJ2-7; possibly TRBD2 for D (5 bases). The V gene's germline CDR1 is SQVTM and CDR2 ANQGSEA. The CDR3 is 14 amino acids. Trimming took off 0 bases at V and 2 bases at J, with 11 bases between the two ends. The CDR3: CSVEDAGAAYEQYF. The CDR3 region has the DNA TGCAGCGTTGAAGATGCGGGTGCGGCCTACGAGCAGTACTTC.

Only a few counts were recorded for this clonotype. The gene calls are TRBV4-1 and TRBJ2-7; a weak D match, TRBD2 (5 bases). V lost 3 bases and J 11 bases, leaving 17 bases between the germline ends. CDR3 length equals 13 residues. In germline, CDR1 is MGHRA, CDR2 YSYEKL. The CDR3 here is CASSQPSFPPEYF. The CDR3 bases are TGCGCCAGCAGCCAGCCTAGCTTCCCACCGGAGTACTTC.

The rearrangement links TRBV7-2 to TRBJ2-7, with D perhaps being TRBD1 or TRBD2 (7 bases each). The CDR3 is 14 amino acids. Germline-derived CDR1 and CDR2 are SGHTA and FQGNSA. Trimming shortened V by 0 bases and J by 5 bases, and 11 bases separated the two germline ends. DNA of the CDR3: TGTGCCAGCAGCTTAGCGGGAGGGGGCCACGAGCAGTACTTC. Protein: CASSLAGGGHEQYF.

There are many counts of this clonotype. The CDR3 region is CASAGQEEAFF. CDR3 bases: TGTGCCAGCGCAGGACAGGAGGAAGCTTTCTTT. The chain employs TRBV6-4 and TRBJ1-1, with 7 bases lining up with TRBD1. CDR1 and CDR2 (germline): MRHNA, SNTAGT. The length of the CDR3 is 11 residues. The junction had 5 bases not matched to a gene; V was cut back by 8 bases and J by 8 bases.

Worth noting for this clonotype: A much larger clone differs from this one at a single base, so this may be a read error. The J gene is TRBJ2-2, the V gene TRBV6-1, with 10 positions matching TRBD1. Germline CDR1 is MNHNS and CDR2 is SASEGT. V was pared by 11 bases and J by 5 bases, with 5 bases of the junction left unmatched. The CDR3 is 13 residues long. The CDR3 DNA reads as TGTGCCTGGACAGGGGGAGAGACCGGGGAGCTGTTTTTT. Translated, it gives CAWTGGETGELFF.

This clonotype was seen a handful of times. The V call is TRBV11-2, the J call TRBJ2-7, with D uncertain. V was trimmed by 1 base and J by 1 base, leaving 11 bases between them. Looked up from germline, CDR1 is SGHAT and CDR2 is FQNNGV. The CDR3 has 15 amino acids. DNA for the CDR3: TGTGCCAGCAGCTTAGGTCCCACTTCTTCCTACGAGCAGTACTTC. Translation: CASSLGPTSSYEQYF.

This clonotype was seen ten or more times. The chain combines TRBV2 with TRBJ1-2; the match to TRBD1 covers 7 bases. Germline CDR1 is SNHLY and CDR2 is FYNNEI. The CDR3 loop spans 16 amino acids. After removal of 5 bases from V and 2 bases from J, the junction contained 11 bases not matched to a gene. The CDR3, as DNA: TGTGCCAGCAGTCGGCCTACCGGGACAGAAAACTATGGCTACACCTTC. It is translated as CASSRPTGTENYGYTF.

This clonotype was seen a handful of times. This chain links TRBV27 with TRBJ2-7, with D possibly TRBD1 on 6 matching bases. Deletions cut 6 bases from V and 3 bases from J, with 12 bases between. The CDR3 runs to 13 residues. CDR1 is MNHEY and CDR2 is SMNVEV in the germline V gene (reference sequence). The CDR3 reads CASSMTGVYEQYF. The DNA for the CDR3 is TGTGCCAGCAGCATGACAGGAGTCTACGAGCAGTACTTC.

At least ten counts were recorded for this clonotype. The chain joins TRBV30 to TRBJ1-1, with D unclear. This CDR3 is 11 amino acids long. With 2 bases removed from V and 5 bases from J, the gap between germline ends came to 6 bases. In germline, CDR1 is GTSNPN, CDR2 SVGIG (reference sequence). The DNA for the CDR3 is TGTGCCTGGAGTACCAGGACTGAAGCTTTCTTT. Its translation: CAWSTRTEAFF. Together with reference TRBV30 and TRBJ1-1, the CDR3 gives the full variable domain: SQTIHQWPATLVQPVGSPLSLECTVEGTSNPNLYWYRQAAGRGLQLLFYSVGIGQISSEVPQNLSASRPQDRQFILSSKKLLLSDSGFYLCAWSTRTEAFFGQGTRLTVV.

As for this clonotype: At one end, the junction sequence differs from germline, possibly due to a read error. V gene TRBV25-1 combines with J gene TRBJ1-5; no reliable D call. Germline-derived CDR1 and CDR2 are MGHDK and SYGVNS. The CDR3 consists of 15 residues. DNA of the CDR3: TGTGCCAGCAGTGATCAGCCCGAGCGCAATCAGCCCCAACATTTT. Its protein product is CASSDQPERNQPQHF. The whole variable domain, remainder taken from reference TRBV25-1 and TRBJ1-5, is EADIYQTPRYLVIGTGKKITLECSQTMGHDKMYWYQQDPGMELHLIHYSYGVNSTEKGDLSSESTVSRIRTEHFPLTLESARPSHTSQYLCASSDQPERNQPQHFGDGTRLSIL.

This sequence joins TRBV6-1 and TRBJ1-3; D call uncertain. This CDR3 is 12 amino acids long. Trimming removed 6 bases from V and 8 bases from J, with 11 bases in between. Germline CDR1 reads MNHNS; CDR2 reads SASEGT. The CDR3 loop is CASRVSGDTIYF. CDR3 DNA sequence: TGTGCCAGCAGGGTCTCTGGGGACACCATATATTTT.

The table lists this clonotype with many counts. The chain is built from TRBV6-5 and TRBJ1-3; D might be TRBD1 (5 bases). V lost 2 bases to trimming and J lost 0 bases, with 14 bases between them. Germline V CDR1 and CDR2: MNHEY, SVGAGI. The CDR3 sequence is 17 residues long. The chain's CDR3 is CASSYGAGTDSGNTIYF. The DNA for the CDR3 is TGTGCCAGCAGTTACGGGGCAGGGACGGACTCTGGAAACACCATATATTTT.

This clonotype was observed at least ten times. The V and J genes are TRBV19 and TRBJ2-5, with D hard to call. Germline CDR1 LNHDA, CDR2 SQIVND (reference sequence). This CDR3 region has 13 residues. Trimming took 3 bases from V and 4 from J, leaving 9 bases between them. The CDR3 loop reads CASSMDRGETQYF. CDR3 in DNA: TGTGCCAGTAGTATGGATCGTGGAGAGACCCAGTACTTC.

This clonotype was counted ten times or more. This CDR3 reads CSASGEGAYEQYF. In nucleotides, the CDR3 is TGCAGTGCCTCCGGAGAGGGGGCCTACGAGCAGTACTTC. V gene TRBV20-1 combines with J gene TRBJ2-7; D perhaps matches TRBD1 (6 bases). The germline V and J ends were trimmed by 6 bases and 2 bases, with 14 bases remaining between them. CDR1 is DFQATT and CDR2 is SNEGSKA in the germline V gene (reference sequence). CDR3 size: 13 residues.

The CDR3 DNA is TGTGCCAGCAGTAACCGAGCGGGAGCGGTCTACGAGCAGTACTTC. This gives the protein CASSNRAGAVYEQYF. The chain joins TRBV12-3 or TRBV12-4 to TRBJ2-7; 8 positions agree with TRBD2. This CDR3 is 15 amino acids long. Trimming at V came to 5 bases and at J to 3 bases, leaving 9 bases not matched to a gene.

Ten or more counts support this clonotype. The rearrangement joins TRBV6-1 to TRBJ2-7, with TRBD2 matching 11 bases. Germline CDR1 MNHNS, CDR2 SASEGT. V gave up 7 bases and J gave up 2 bases; unmatched junction bases: 13. CDR3 length equals 17 residues. The CDR3 sequence is CASNPSSGRSDAYEQYF. The CDR3 DNA is TGTGCCAGCAACCCATCTAGCGGGAGGTCCGATGCCTACGAGCAGTACTTC.

This clonotype occurred many times. This chain's CDR3 is CASSQDQRPNTEAFF. The CDR3 DNA follows: TGCGCCAGCAGCCAAGATCAACGTCCGAACACTGAAGCTTTCTTT. V and J are TRBV4-1 and TRBJ1-1; D gene unclear. CDR3 length: 15 amino acids. V lost 0 bases to trimming and J lost 1 base, with 9 bases between them. Germline V gives CDR1 MGHRA, CDR2 YSYEKL.

The chain has TRBV19 and TRBJ2-7; possible D gene TRBD1, 5 bases. Germline CDR1 reads LNHDA; CDR2 reads SQIVND (reference sequence). The V gene lost 3 bases and the J gene lost 2 bases, with 17 bases spanning the gap. This CDR3 has 16 amino acids. CDR3: CASSIGIEGETYEQYF. The CDR3, as DNA: TGTGCCAGTAGTATCGGTATAGAAGGGGAAACCTACGAGCAGTACTTC.

The CDR3 DNA reads as TGTGCCAGCAGCCAAGAGGCCCGAGAATTGGTGGGGAACACTGAAGCTTTCTTT. This encodes CASSQEARELVGNTEAFF. This sequence joins TRBV3-1 and TRBJ1-1; D is uncertain. The CDR3 is 18 residues long. V was clipped by 0 bases and J by 1 base, with 18 bases between them. Germline V gene data show CDR1 as LGHDT and CDR2 as YNNKEL (reference sequence).

The chain employs TRBV6-5 and TRBJ2-7; no clear D gene. The CDR3 extends over 14 amino acids. Germline V gene sequence: CDR1 MNHEY, CDR2 SVGAGI. V dropped 4 bases and J dropped 0 bases, with 10 bases sitting between them. DNA for the CDR3: TGTGCCAGCAGTTCCGGCCCGAACTCCTACGAGCAGTACTTC. It specifies CASSSGPNSYEQYF.

This clonotype came up many times. V usage is TRBV11-2 and J usage is TRBJ2-2, with 8 bases fitting TRBD2. The junction had 5 bases not matched to a gene; V was cut back by 1 base and J by 4 bases. This CDR3 contains 16 residues. Per germline, CDR1 SGHAT and CDR2 FQNNGV. The CDR3 protein is CASSLVGLVVTGELFF. The CDR3 bases are TGTGCCAGCAGCTTAGTGGGACTAGTTGTCACCGGGGAGCTGTTTTTT.

This clonotype appeared many times. V and J are TRBV28 and TRBJ1-1, with 7 bases identical to TRBD1. The CDR3 spans 13 residues. Germline CDR1 is MDHEN and CDR2 is SYDVKM. The junction had 12 bases not matched to a gene; V was cut back by 11 bases and J by 6 bases. The CDR3 reads CAGLDRVRAEAFF. The DNA for the CDR3 is TGTGCCGGTTTAGACAGGGTAAGGGCTGAAGCTTTCTTT.

This clonotype was seen repeatedly, ten times or more. V usage is TRBV7-3 and J usage is TRBJ2-7; possibly TRBD1 or TRBD2 for D (5 bases each). Germline assignment: CDR1 SGHTA and CDR2 FQGTGA. This CDR3 has 14 residues. Trimming stripped 5 bases from V and 4 bases from J, with 15 bases between. The CDR3 protein is CASSLGGFGYEQYF. The CDR3, as DNA: TGTGCCAGCAGCCTTGGGGGTTTCGGGTACGAGCAGTACTTC.